The T cell receptor beta chain described here comes from a study of molecular identifiers for immune sequencing clone quantification. TCRdb passed the PCR reads through MiXCR, listing each CDR3 protein once. The table has about 500,000 distinct CDR3 sequences, around a fifth seen once. The trim removed 0 bases at V and 0 bases at J, leaving 17 bases unmatched. The V gene's germline CDR1 is GTSNPN and CDR2 SVGIG (reference sequence). The CDR3 runs 20 residues. The sample consisted of naive CD8+ T cells from blood, with Jurkat cell RNA spiked in. This sample's subset: FACS-sorted CD8+CD4-CCR7+CD45RA+ naive T cells. This receptor was identified in a human donor in good health. Some libraries in this study had Jurkat cell RNA spiked in. The chain uses TRBV30 and TRBJ1-5, with 7 positions matching TRBD1. The CDR3 loop is CAWSVRNGGKGAISNQPQHF. CDR3 in DNA: TGTGCCTGGAGTGTAAGAAACGGTGGGAAGGGGGCGATTAGCAATCAGCCCCAGCATTTT.